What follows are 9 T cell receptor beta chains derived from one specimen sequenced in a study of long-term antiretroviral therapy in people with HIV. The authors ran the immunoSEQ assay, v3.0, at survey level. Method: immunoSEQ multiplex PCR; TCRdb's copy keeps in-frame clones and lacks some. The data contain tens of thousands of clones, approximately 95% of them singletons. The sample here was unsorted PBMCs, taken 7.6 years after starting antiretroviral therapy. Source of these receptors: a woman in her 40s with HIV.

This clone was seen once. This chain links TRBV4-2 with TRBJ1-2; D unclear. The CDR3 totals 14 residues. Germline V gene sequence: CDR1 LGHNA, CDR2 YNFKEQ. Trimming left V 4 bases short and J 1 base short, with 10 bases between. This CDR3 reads CASSRGGGNYGYTF. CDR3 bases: TGTGCCAGCAGCCGCGGTGGCGGTAACTATGGCTACACCTTC.

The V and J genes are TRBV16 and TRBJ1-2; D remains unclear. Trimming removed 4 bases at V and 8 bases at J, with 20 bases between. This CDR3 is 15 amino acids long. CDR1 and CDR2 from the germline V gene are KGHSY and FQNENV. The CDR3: CASSLAEPNLRGYTF. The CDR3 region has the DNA TGTGCCAGCAGCCTCGCGGAACCAAACCTTAGGGGCTACACCTTC.

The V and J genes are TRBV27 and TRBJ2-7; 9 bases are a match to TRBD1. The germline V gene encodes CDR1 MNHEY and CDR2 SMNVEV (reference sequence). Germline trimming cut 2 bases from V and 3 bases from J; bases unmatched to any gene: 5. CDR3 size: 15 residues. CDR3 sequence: CASSLTGQGGYEQYF. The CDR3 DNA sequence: TGTGCCAGCAGTTTAACGGGACAGGGAGGCTACGAGCAGTACTTC.

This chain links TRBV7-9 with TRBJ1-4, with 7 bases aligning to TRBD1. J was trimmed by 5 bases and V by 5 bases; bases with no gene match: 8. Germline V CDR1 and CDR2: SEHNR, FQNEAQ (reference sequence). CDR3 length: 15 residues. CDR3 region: CASSESRGGNEKLFF. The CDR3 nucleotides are TGTGCCAGCAGCGAAAGCAGGGGGGGGAATGAAAAACTGTTTTTT. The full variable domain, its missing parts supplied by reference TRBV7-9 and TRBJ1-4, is DTGVSQNPRHKITKRGQNVTFRCDPISEHNRLYWYRQTLGQGPEFLTYFQNEAQLEKSRLLSDRFSAERPKGSFSTLEIQRTEQGDSAMYLCASSESRGGNEKLFFGSGTQLSVL.

The CDR3 is CASSANRGREETQYF. The CDR3 DNA reads TGTGCCAGCAGTGCAAACAGGGGGCGGGAGGAGACCCAGTACTTC. The chain uses TRBV6-6 and TRBJ2-5; 9 bases agree with TRBD1. The V and J ends lost 5 bases and 5 bases, in that order; junction bases with no gene match: 9. The CDR3 sequence is 15 residues long. In germline, CDR1 is MNHNY, CDR2 SVGAGI (reference sequence).

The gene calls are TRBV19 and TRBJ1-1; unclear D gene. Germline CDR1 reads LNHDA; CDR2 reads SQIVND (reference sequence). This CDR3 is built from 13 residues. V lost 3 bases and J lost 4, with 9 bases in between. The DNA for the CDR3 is TGTGCCAGTAGTATCCAGAGGGCCACTGAAGCTTTCTTT. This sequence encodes CASSIQRATEAFF.

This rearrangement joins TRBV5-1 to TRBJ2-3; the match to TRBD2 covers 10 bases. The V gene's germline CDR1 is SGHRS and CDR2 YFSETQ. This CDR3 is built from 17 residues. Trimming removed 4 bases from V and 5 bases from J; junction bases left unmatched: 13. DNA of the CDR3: TGCGCCAGCAGCCCTCAAGGAGCGGGGGGGCCTAAAGATACGCAGTATTTT. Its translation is CASSPQGAGGPKDTQYF. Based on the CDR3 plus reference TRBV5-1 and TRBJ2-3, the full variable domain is KAGVTQTPRYLIKTRGQQVTLSCSPISGHRSVSWYQQTPGQGLQFLFEYFSETQRNKGNFPGRFSGRQFSNSRSEMNVSTLELGDSALYLCASSPQGAGGPKDTQYFGPGTRLTVL.

The CDR3 here is CASSLAIGADTQYF. The CDR3 region has the DNA TGTGCCAGCAGCTTAGCGATAGGAGCAGATACGCAGTATTTT. The gene calls are TRBV7-2 and TRBJ2-3; D remains ambiguous. This CDR3 spans 14 amino acids. V lost 0 bases to trimming and J lost 4 bases, with 8 bases between them. Per germline, CDR1 SGHTA and CDR2 FQGNSA.

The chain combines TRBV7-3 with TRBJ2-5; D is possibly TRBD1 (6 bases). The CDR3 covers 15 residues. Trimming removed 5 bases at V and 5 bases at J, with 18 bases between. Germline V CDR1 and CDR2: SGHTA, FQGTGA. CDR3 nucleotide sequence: TGTGCCAGCAGCGCGCGTCACAGGGAAGGGGAGACCCAGTACTTC. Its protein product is CASSARHREGETQYF. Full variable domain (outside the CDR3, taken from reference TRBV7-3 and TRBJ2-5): GAGVSQTPSNKVTEKGKYVELRCDPISGHTALYWYRQSLGQGPEFLIYFQGTGAADDSGLPNDRFFAVRPEGSVSTLKIQRTERGDSAVYLCASSARHREGETQYFGPGTRLLVL.